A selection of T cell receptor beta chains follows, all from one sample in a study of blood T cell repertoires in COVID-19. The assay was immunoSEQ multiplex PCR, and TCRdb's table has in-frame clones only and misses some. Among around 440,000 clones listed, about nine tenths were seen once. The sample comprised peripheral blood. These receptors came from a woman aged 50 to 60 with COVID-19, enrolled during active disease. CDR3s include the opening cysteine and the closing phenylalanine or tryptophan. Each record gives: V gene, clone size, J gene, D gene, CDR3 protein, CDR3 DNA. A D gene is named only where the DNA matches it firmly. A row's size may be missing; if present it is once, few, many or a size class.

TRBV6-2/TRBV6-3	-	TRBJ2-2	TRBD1	CASSPETGGTGELFF	TGTGCCAGCAGCCCGGAGACAGGGGGCACCGGGGAGCTGTTTTTT
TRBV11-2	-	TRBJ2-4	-	CASSLGGGLQNIQYF	TGTGCCAGCAGCCTTGGGGGGGGCCTCCAAAACATTCAGTACTTC
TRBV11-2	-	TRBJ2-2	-	CASSAGQITGELFF	TGTGCCAGCAGCGCGGGACAGATCACCGGGGAGCTGTTTTTT
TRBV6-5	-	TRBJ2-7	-	CASSYPPWGVPYEQYF	TGTGCCAGCAGTTACCCTCCCTGGGGGGTCCCCTACGAGCAGTACTTC
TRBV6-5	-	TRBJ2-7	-	CASSPRIPYEQYF	TGTGCCAGCAGTCCCAGAATACCCTACGAGCAGTACTTC
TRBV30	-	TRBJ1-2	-	CAWSVSAGGNYGYTF	TGTGCCTGGAGTGTATCGGCGGGGGGTAACTATGGCTACACCTTC
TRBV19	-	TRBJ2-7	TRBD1	CASRTGVGEQYF	TGTGCCAGTCGAACAGGGGTCGGCGAGCAGTACTTC
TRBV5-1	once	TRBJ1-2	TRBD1	CASSLQGVRNYGYTF	TGCGCCAGCAGCCTCCAGGGGGTCCGGAACTATGGCTACACCTTC
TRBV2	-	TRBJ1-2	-	CASRPSDRNYGYTF	TGTGCCAGCAGGCCTAGTGACAGGAACTATGGCTACACCTTC
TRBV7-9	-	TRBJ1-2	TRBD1	CASSFPSGTGAPGHGYTF	TGTGCCAGCAGCTTCCCGTCCGGGACAGGCGCTCCCGGCCATGGCTACACCTTC
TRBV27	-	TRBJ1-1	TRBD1	CASSELQGTSTEAFF	TGTGCCAGCAGTGAACTACAGGGGACCAGCACTGAAGCTTTCTTT
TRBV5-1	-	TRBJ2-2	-	CASSPDSTSTGELFF	TGCGCCAGCAGCCCAGACTCCACGAGCACCGGGGAGCTGTTTTTT
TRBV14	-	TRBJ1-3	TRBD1	CASSFRTGRGNTIYF	TGTGCCAGCAGCTTCAGGACAGGGCGAGGAAACACCATATATTTT
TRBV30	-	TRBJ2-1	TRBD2	CASVYGGGWGNEQFF	TGTGCCTCAGTATACGGGGGGGGCTGGGGCAATGAGCAGTTCTTC
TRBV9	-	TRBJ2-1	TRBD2	CASSSSRLAQSYNEQFF	TGTGCCAGCAGCTCCTCCCGACTAGCACAGAGCTACAATGAGCAGTTCTTC
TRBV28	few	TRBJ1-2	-	CASSSSYYGYTF	TGTGCCAGCAGTTCATCATACTATGGCTACACCTTC
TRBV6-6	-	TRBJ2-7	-	CASSQTLTYEQYF	TGTGCCAGCAGTCAGACACTTACCTACGAGCAGTACTTC
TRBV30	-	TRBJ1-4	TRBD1	CASKGAGEKLFF	TGTGCCTCCAAGGGGGCAGGCGAAAAACTGTTTTTT
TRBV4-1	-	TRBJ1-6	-	CASSQEGQGYSPLHF	TGCGCCAGCAGCCAAGAGGGCCAGGGTTATTCACCCCTCCACTTT
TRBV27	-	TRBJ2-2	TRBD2	CASLDSLAGGTGELFF	TGTGCCAGTTTAGATTCCCTAGCGGGGGGAACCGGGGAGCTGTTTTTT
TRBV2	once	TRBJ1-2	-	CASSEKMVPRGYGYTF	TGTGCCAGCAGTGAAAAAATGGTCCCGCGGGGGTATGGCTACACCTTC
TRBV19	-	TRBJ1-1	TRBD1	CASSQTGGITEAFF	TGTGCCAGTAGTCAGACAGGGGGTATCACTGAAGCTTTCTTT
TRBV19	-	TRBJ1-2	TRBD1	CASSSQGAVYGYTF	TGTGCCAGTAGCTCACAGGGGGCCGTCTATGGCTACACCTTC
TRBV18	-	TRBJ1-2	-	CASSPRTDYGYTF	TGTGCCAGCTCTCCACGGACTGACTATGGCTACACCTTC
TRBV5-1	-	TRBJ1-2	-	CASSLTVNYGYTF	TGCGCCAGCAGCTTGACAGTTAACTATGGCTACACCTTC
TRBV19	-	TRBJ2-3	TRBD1	CASSIVRQGNTDTQYF	TGTGCCAGTAGTATTGTCCGACAGGGAAACACAGATACGCAGTATTTT
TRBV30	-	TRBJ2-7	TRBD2	CAWSVPGGSYEQYF	TGTGCCTGGAGTGTACCGGGGGGGTCCTACGAGCAGTACTTC
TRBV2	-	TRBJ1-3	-	CASSATTGRGNTIYF	TGTGCCAGCAGTGCTACTACAGGGAGAGGAAACACCATATATTTT
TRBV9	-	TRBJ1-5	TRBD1	CASSAPGGGQPQHF	TGTGCCAGCAGCGCACCAGGGGGCGGGCAGCCCCAGCATTTT
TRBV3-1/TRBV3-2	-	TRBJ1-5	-	CASSQDLVSNQPQHF	TGTGCCAGCAGCCAAGATCTAGTGAGCAATCAGCCCCAGCATTTT
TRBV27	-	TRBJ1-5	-	CASSPLGASQPQHF	TGTGCCAGCAGTCCCTTGGGGGCAAGTCAGCCCCAGCATTTT
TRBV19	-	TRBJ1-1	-	CASTPFLGFSEAFF	TGTGCCAGTACACCATTCCTCGGTTTCTCTGAAGCTTTCTTT
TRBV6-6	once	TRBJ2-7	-	CASRQTGPYAPYEQYF	TGTGCCAGCAGACAGACAGGCCCCTATGCCCCTTACGAGCAGTACTTC
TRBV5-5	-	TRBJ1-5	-	CASSLAPGDQPQHF	TGTGCCAGCAGCTTGGCGCCAGGGGATCAGCCCCAGCATTTT
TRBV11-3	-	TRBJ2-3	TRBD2	CASSSGLAGASTDTQYF	TGTGCCAGCAGCTCGGGACTAGCGGGGGCCTCCACAGATACGCAGTATTTT
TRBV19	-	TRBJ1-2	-	CASRGLNGNYGYTF	TGTGCCAGTAGGGGACTTAATGGGAACTATGGCTACACCTTC
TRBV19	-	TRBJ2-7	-	CASSWDTPYEQYF	TGTGCCAGTAGTTGGGACACACCCTACGAGCAGTACTTC
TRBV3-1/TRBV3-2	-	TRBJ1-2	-	CASSQPHGYGYTF	TGTGCCAGCAGCCAACCTCACGGCTATGGCTACACCTTC
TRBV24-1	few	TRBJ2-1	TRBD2	CATQAGVTYNEQFF	TGTGCCACTCAAGCGGGAGTAACCTACAATGAGCAGTTCTTC